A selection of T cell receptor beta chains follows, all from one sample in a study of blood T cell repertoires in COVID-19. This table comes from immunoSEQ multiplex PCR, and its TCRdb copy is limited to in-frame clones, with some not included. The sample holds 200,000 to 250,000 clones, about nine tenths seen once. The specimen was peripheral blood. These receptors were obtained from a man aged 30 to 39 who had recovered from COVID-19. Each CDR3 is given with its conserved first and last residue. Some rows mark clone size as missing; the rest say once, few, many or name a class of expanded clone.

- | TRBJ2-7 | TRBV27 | CASSYGDSYEQYF
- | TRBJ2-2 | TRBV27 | CASSFKRNTGELFF
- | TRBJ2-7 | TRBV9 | CASRGTGGEQYF
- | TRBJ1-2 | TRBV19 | CASSTPGLRLRANYGYTF
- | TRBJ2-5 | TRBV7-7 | CASSVGGRETQYF
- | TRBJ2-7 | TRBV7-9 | CASSPGQGKKYEQYF
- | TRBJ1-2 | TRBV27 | CASSPRTGPHGYTF
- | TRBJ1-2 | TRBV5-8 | CASSLGYHRGRNYGYTF
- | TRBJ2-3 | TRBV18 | CASSPSTSGGALNTQYF
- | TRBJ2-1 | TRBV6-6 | CASSPGTGGINEQFF
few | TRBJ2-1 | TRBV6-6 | CASSYSSPTYNEQFF
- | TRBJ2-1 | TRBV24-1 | CATSDRDRGSSYNEQFF
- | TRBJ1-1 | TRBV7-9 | CASSLAAGRKGTEAFF
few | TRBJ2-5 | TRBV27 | CASSPHGQQETQYF
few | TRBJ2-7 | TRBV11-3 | CASSPRTGSYEQYF
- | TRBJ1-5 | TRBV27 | CASSFQGPNQPQHF
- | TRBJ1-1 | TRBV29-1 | CSARQRLGEAFF
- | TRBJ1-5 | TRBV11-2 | CASSLGDSPKSEPQHF
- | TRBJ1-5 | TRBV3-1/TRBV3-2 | CASSQDSGNQPQHF
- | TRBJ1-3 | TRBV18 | CASSPGTGGSGNTIYF
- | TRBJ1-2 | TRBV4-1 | CASSQEIGTGFNYGYTF
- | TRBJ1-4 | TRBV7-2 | CASSLDSGFEKLFF
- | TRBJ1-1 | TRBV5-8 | CASSPSLKAFF
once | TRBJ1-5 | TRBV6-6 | CASRLSGQGHQPQHF
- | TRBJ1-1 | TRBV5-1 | CASSSNRDREYNTEAFF
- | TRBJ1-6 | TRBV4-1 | CASSQAKVTQGNSPLHF
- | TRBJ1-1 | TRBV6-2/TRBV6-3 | CASSSPPGVNTEAFF
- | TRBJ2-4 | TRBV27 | CASSLSGGGQNIQYF
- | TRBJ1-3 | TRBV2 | CASTRGTGDRSTIYF
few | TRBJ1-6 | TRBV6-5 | CASTQGGSPLHF
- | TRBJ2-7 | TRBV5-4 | CASSSEGHSYEQYF
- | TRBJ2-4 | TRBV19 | CASGRDRGADIQYF
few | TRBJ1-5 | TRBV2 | CASSEPNQPQHF
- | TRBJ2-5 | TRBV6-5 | CASSLSGLERGTQYF
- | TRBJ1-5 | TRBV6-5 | CASSPYRQSNQPQHF
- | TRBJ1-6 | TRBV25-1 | CASSEYMGEYNSPLHF
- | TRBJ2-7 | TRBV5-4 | CASSLSSGATYEQYF
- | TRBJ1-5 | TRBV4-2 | CASSQEDRSRLRGNQPQHF
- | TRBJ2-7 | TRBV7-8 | CASSFTGFEQYF
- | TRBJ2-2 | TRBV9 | CASSVAPSNTGELFF
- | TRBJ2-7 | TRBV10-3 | CAISGAGQGSYEQYF
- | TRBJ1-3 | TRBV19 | CASSPWAFSGNTIYF
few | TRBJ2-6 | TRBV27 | CASSFQGRVGANVLTF
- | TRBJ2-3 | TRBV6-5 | CASRFPAGEGTQYF
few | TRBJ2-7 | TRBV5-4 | CASSKDSYSYEQYF
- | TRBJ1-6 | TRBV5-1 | CASSSGQTNSPLHF
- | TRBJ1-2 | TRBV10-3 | CAISGEDPGGYGYTF
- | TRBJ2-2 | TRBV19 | CASSPAGQGFSNTGELFF
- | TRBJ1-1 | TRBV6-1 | CASSEVPSRAEAFF
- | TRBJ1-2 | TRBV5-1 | CASSLAGGNGGYTF
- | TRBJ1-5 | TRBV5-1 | CASRLNTGGNQPQHF
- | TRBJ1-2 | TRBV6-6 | CASSGLVRLDRGSPNYGYTF